Shown below are 30 T cell receptor beta chains from a single sample sequenced in a study of blood T cell repertoires in COVID-19. Only in-frame clones appear in the TCRdb table, and some are missing; sequencing was by immunoSEQ multiplex PCR. The top ten hold more than 10% of the sample, which has more than 150,000 clones, approximately 80% seen once. The sequencing input was peripheral blood. The receptor set was obtained from a woman older than 75 with COVID-19, enrolled during active disease.

This clone was seen only once. The chain uses TRBV4-1 and TRBJ2-3; the D is unclear. Germline V gene data show CDR1 as MGHRA and CDR2 as YSYEKL. The CDR3 is made up of 14 amino acids. V was cut by 4 bases and J by 4 bases, with 12 bases left in between. CDR3 nucleotide sequence: TGCGCCAGCAGCCTCCTCGGTGTCCCAGATACGCAGTATTTT. Translation gives CASSLLGVPDTQYF.

The CDR3 is CASSYGYRETEAFF. The CDR3, as DNA: TGTGCCAGCAGTTACGGGTACAGGGAAACTGAAGCTTTCTTT. The chain carries TRBV6-2 or TRBV6-3 and TRBJ1-1, with D perhaps TRBD1 (6 bases). The CDR3 is made up of 14 amino acids. The V and J ends lost 2 bases and 5 bases respectively, with 12 bases between them. Germline assignment: CDR1 MNHEY and CDR2 SVGEGT.

This chain connects TRBV2 to TRBJ2-1, with 8 bases that match TRBD2. Trimming at V came to 7 bases and at J to 7 bases, leaving 15 bases not matched to a gene. Germline V gene sequence: CDR1 SNHLY, CDR2 FYNNEI. CDR3 length: 16 amino acids. The CDR3 loop is CASNQILAVLGNEQFF. The DNA of the CDR3 is TGTGCCAGCAACCAAATACTAGCGGTCCTAGGGAATGAGCAGTTCTTC.

This clone was seen a single time. The chain couples TRBV28 to TRBJ1-4; TRBD1 matches at 8 bases. The CDR3 runs 15 residues. V gave up 6 bases and J gave up 4 bases; unmatched junction bases: 7. CDR1 is MDHEN and CDR2 is SYDVKM in the germline V gene. The CDR3 is CASSYRGRINEKLFF. The CDR3 bases are TGTGCCAGCAGCTACAGGGGGAGGATTAATGAAAAACTGTTTTTT.

The V call is TRBV25-1, the J call TRBJ2-5; 7 bases are shared with TRBD2. CDR3 length: 17 amino acids. After removal of 2 bases from V and 6 bases from J, the junction contained 15 bases not matched to a gene. The V gene's germline CDR1 is MGHDK and CDR2 SYGVNS. This CDR3 is CASSEGGLAGRGKTQYF. In nucleotides, the CDR3 is TGTGCCAGCAGTGAAGGGGGACTCGCGGGGAGGGGAAAGACCCAGTACTTC.

The rearrangement uses TRBV2 and TRBJ2-5, with D perhaps TRBD2 (6 bases). Trimming shortened V by 2 bases and J by 5 bases, and 15 bases separated the two germline ends. The CDR3 is made up of 15 amino acids. The germline V gene has CDR1 SNHLY and CDR2 FYNNEI. The CDR3, as DNA: TGTGCCAGCAGTGAATTATGGCCGGCGGGGGAGACCCAGTACTTC. Its translation is CASSELWPAGETQYF.

This chain uses TRBV5-3 with TRBJ2-6; D remains ambiguous. TRBV5-3 is an ORF, and what it does is uncertain. The CDR3 loop spans 16 amino acids. The V end lost 0 bases, the J end lost 5 bases, and 12 bases lay between the germline ends. The CDR3 DNA reads TGTGCCAGAAGCTTGGGGCATCTCTGCAGGGCCAACGTCCTGACTTTC. Translating it yields CARSLGHLCRANVLTF.

The chain employs TRBV7-7 and TRBJ2-5; TRBD2 matches 7 bases. CDR3 length: 15 residues. Germline V CDR1 and CDR2: SSHAT, FNYEAQ (reference sequence). The V gene end was trimmed by 1 base and the J gene end by 4 bases; junction bases not matched to a gene: 6. The CDR3 loop reads CASSLGLAKAETQYF. The CDR3 DNA reads TGTGCCAGCAGCTTAGGACTAGCAAAGGCAGAGACCCAGTACTTC.

The chain uses TRBV28 and TRBJ2-3; possibly TRBD2 for D (7 bases). The CDR3 contains 18 residues. From germline, CDR1 is MDHEN and CDR2 SYDVKM. V was pared by 6 bases and J by 3 bases, with 25 bases between. CDR3 sequence reads: CASSQRAGASIKTDTQYF. CDR3 DNA sequence: TGTGCCAGCAGCCAAAGGGCGGGGGCTAGCATAAAGACAGATACGCAGTATTTT.

This clone has only a few counts. The rearrangement joins TRBV2 to TRBJ2-7; TRBD1 agrees at 9 bases. The CDR3 runs 14 residues. CDR1 and CDR2 from the germline V gene are SNHLY and FYNNEI. With 4 bases clipped from V and 1 base from J, the junction kept 2 bases outside the gene matches. The CDR3 loop reads CASSGGQGSYEQYF. The CDR3 DNA sequence: TGTGCCAGCAGTGGCGGACAGGGGTCCTACGAGCAGTACTTC. The full variable domain, rest sourced from reference TRBV2 and TRBJ2-7, is EPEVTQTPSHQVTQMGQEVILRCVPISNHLYFYWYRQILGQKVEFLVSFYNNEISEKSEIFDDQFSVERPDGSNFTLKIRSTKLEDSAMYFCASSGGQGSYEQYFGPGTRLTVT.

The rearrangement joins TRBV24-1 to TRBJ1-2, with 7 bases that match TRBD1. V dropped 7 bases and J dropped 5; count of bases not matched to a gene: 3. The CDR3 runs to 12 residues. Germline V gene lookup returns CDR1 KGHDR and CDR2 SFDVKD. CDR3 coding DNA: TGTGCCACCAGCCCAGGGGGTTATGGCTACACCTTC. Its protein product is CATSPGGYGYTF.

The chain joins TRBV7-9 to TRBJ2-2; D not certain. Germline values: CDR1 SEHNR, CDR2 FQNEAQ (reference sequence). The ends were cut back, 2 bases at V and 7 bases at J, with 11 bases in the middle. This CDR3 contains 14 residues. CDR3 coding DNA: TGTGCCAGCAGCTTATGGAGCCCCTACGGGGAGCTGTTTTTT. Amino acid sequence: CASSLWSPYGELFF. Full variable domain (rest looked up from reference TRBV7-9 and TRBJ2-2): DTGVSQNPRHKITKRGQNVTFRCDPISEHNRLYWYRQTLGQGPEFLTYFQNEAQLEKSRLLSDRFSAERPKGSFSTLEIQRTEQGDSAMYLCASSLWSPYGELFFGEGSRLTVL.

V is TRBV7-9 and J is TRBJ2-2; TRBD1 agrees at 9 bases. Trimming removed 5 bases from V and 3 bases from J; junction bases left unmatched: 10. The CDR3 loop spans 17 amino acids. Germline values: CDR1 SEHNR, CDR2 FQNEAQ (reference sequence). CDR3 amino acids: CASSLPTGGADTGELFF. In nucleotides, the CDR3 is TGTGCCAGCAGCCTCCCTACAGGGGGCGCCGACACCGGGGAGCTGTTTTTT.

V is TRBV19 and J is TRBJ1-1, with D possibly matching TRBD1 (6 bases). Germline V gene data show CDR1 as LNHDA and CDR2 as SQIVND (reference sequence). Trimming shortened V by 1 base and J by 6 bases, and 9 bases separated the two germline ends. This CDR3 region has 13 residues. The CDR3 is CASSIGGGPEAFF. The CDR3 bases are TGTGCCAGTAGTATAGGCGGGGGCCCTGAAGCTTTCTTT.

This chain joins TRBV19 and TRBJ2-7, with 8 bases matching TRBD2. In germline, CDR1 is LNHDA, CDR2 SQIVND (reference sequence). V was pared by 3 bases and J by 6 bases, with 7 bases of the junction left unmatched. The CDR3 covers 14 residues. The CDR3 region has the DNA TGTGCCAGTAGTATTGCGGGAGGATTCAGCGAGCAGTACTTC. Translated, it gives CASSIAGGFSEQYF.

This chain links TRBV6-2 or TRBV6-3 with TRBJ2-7; tentative D call: TRBD2 (5 bases). With 8 bases removed from V and 3 bases from J, the gap between germline ends came to 20 bases. The CDR3 contains 15 residues. From germline, CDR1 is MNHEY and CDR2 SVGEGT. The CDR3 is CASRPGQSGNYEQYF. The CDR3, as DNA: TGTGCCAGCCGCCCTGGCCAATCGGGAAACTACGAGCAGTACTTC.

This clone was recorded a few times. The J gene is TRBJ2-1, the V gene TRBV4-1; D is perhaps TRBD2 (6 bases). The germline V gene encodes CDR1 MGHRA and CDR2 YSYEKL. V was shortened by 3 bases and J by 9 bases, with 18 bases between the two germline ends. This CDR3 comprises 15 residues. The CDR3 loop reads CASSHGGRTQGEQFF. In DNA, the CDR3 is TGCGCCAGCAGCCACGGGGGACGCACGCAAGGTGAGCAGTTCTTC.

This clone was picked up a small number of times. The chain is built from TRBV6-5 and TRBJ1-4; D call uncertain. CDR1 MNHEY and CDR2 SVGAGI come from the germline V gene. CDR3 length equals 15 residues. V was pared by 2 bases and J by 1 base, with 8 bases between. CDR3 amino acids: CASSYATGTNEKLFF. CDR3 in DNA: TGTGCCAGCAGTTACGCGACGGGAACTAATGAAAAACTGTTTTTT.

This chain links TRBV5-1 with TRBJ2-6, with 7 bases identical to TRBD1. CDR1 is SGHRS, CDR2 YFSETQ, per germline. The CDR3 contains 14 residues. The J segment lost 2 bases and the V segment lost 8 bases, leaving 4 bases of the junction unmatched. The CDR3 reads CASRGGTGANVLTF. In DNA form, the CDR3 reads TGCGCCAGTAGAGGGGGCACTGGGGCCAACGTCCTGACTTTC.

This clone appeared a few times. An end of the junction does not agree with germline; a read error may underlie this. V usage is TRBV15 and J usage is TRBJ2-1; unclear D gene. Germline assignment: CDR1 LNHNV and CDR2 YYDKDF (reference sequence). The CDR3 has 15 residues. The CDR3 DNA follows: TGTGCCACCAGCGGAGAAATTCCCCCATACAATGAGCAGTTCTTC. Protein: CATSGEIPPYNEQFF. Variable domain in full (rest from reference TRBV15 and TRBJ2-1): DAMVIQNPRYQVTQFGKPVTLSCSQTLNHNVMYWYQQKSSQAPKLLFHYYDKDFNNEADTPDNFQSRRPNTSFCFLDIRSPGLGDTAMYLCATSGEIPPYNEQFFGPGTRLTVL.

The chain employs TRBV2 and TRBJ2-3; 8 bases are a match to TRBD1. J was trimmed by 8 bases and V by 7 bases; bases with no gene match: 14. Germline V CDR1 and CDR2: SNHLY, FYNNEI. The length of the CDR3 is 15 residues. The chain's CDR3 is CASKGATGEGGTQYF. The CDR3, as DNA: TGTGCCAGCAAAGGGGCGACAGGGGAAGGGGGTACGCAGTATTTT.

This clone was detected only once. The chain uses TRBV11-3 and TRBJ2-1; 8 bases line up with TRBD2. This CDR3 is built from 17 residues. Germline V lookup: CDR1 SGHNT, CDR2 YENEEA. J lost 7 bases, V lost 0 bases, and 11 bases had no gene match. The CDR3 DNA is TGTGCCAGCAGCTTAGATATCGGACGGGAGGGCCATAATGAGCAGTTCTTC. Its translation: CASSLDIGREGHNEQFF. Full variable domain (rest looked up from reference TRBV11-3 and TRBJ2-1): EAGVVQSPRYKIIEKKQPVAFWCNPISGHNTLYWYLQNLGQGPELLIRYENEEAVDDSQLPKDRFSAERLKGVDSTLKIQPAELGDSAVYLCASSLDIGREGHNEQFFGPGTRLTVL.

CDR3 amino acids: CASSRVTEAFF. The CDR3 region has the DNA TGTGCCAGCAGTCGGGTCACTGAAGCTTTCTTT. The rearrangement uses TRBV6-2 or TRBV6-3 and TRBJ1-1; no firm D call. Germline V gives CDR1 MNHEY, CDR2 SVGEGT. Trimming left V 5 bases short and J 4 bases short, with 5 bases between. This CDR3 has 11 amino acids.

The chain is built from TRBV6-6 and TRBJ1-4; TRBD1 matches at 9 bases. The CDR3 consists of 14 residues. CDR1 is MNHNY, CDR2 SVGAGI, per germline (reference sequence). With V trimmed by 8 bases and J by 6 bases, 7 bases remained unmatched. CDR3: CASGNRQGDEKLFF. As DNA, the CDR3 is TGTGCCAGCGGAAACCGACAGGGGGATGAAAAACTGTTTTTT.

The CDR3 bases are TGTGCCAGCAGTTCACCAGGACTAGCGGGAGTTACTGGCGAGCAGTACTTC. Residues: CASSSPGLAGVTGEQYF. The gene calls are TRBV28 and TRBJ2-7; TRBD2 agrees at 13 bases. CDR3 length: 17 amino acids. The V gene's germline CDR1 is MDHEN and CDR2 SYDVKM. The V segment lost 4 bases and the J segment 6 bases; nucleotides outside the gene matches: 12.

This clone has more than one count but fewer than ten. V gene TRBV4-1 combines with J gene TRBJ2-7; tentative D call: TRBD1 (7 bases). The ends were cut back, 0 bases at V and 3 bases at J, with 18 bases in the middle. The CDR3 runs to 17 residues. Germline V CDR1 and CDR2: MGHRA, YSYEKL. The CDR3 nucleotides are TGCGCCAGCAGCCAAGATCAGGGGGGAGCTCTCGGCTACGAGCAGTACTTC. Amino acids: CASSQDQGGALGYEQYF.

V and J are TRBV7-9 and TRBJ2-2; D might be TRBD2 (5 bases). CDR1 and CDR2 from the germline V gene are SEHNR and FQNEAQ (reference sequence). The length of the CDR3 is 15 residues. Trimming took 4 bases from V and 8 from J, leaving 17 bases between them. CDR3 sequence reads: CASSYRGGRTGELFF. CDR3 nucleotides: TGTGCCAGCAGCTACCGAGGTGGAAGGACTGGGGAGCTGTTTTTT.

This clone showed up just a few times. The gene calls are TRBV7-9 and TRBJ1-2; 7 bases are shared with TRBD1. With V trimmed by 2 bases and J by 4 bases, 19 bases remained unmatched. From germline, CDR1 is SEHNR and CDR2 FQNEAQ (reference sequence). There are 19 residues in the CDR3. CDR3 amino acids: CASSLREGAALTQFYGYTF. The CDR3 DNA is TGTGCCAGCAGCTTAAGAGAGGGGGCCGCCTTAACGCAGTTCTATGGCTACACCTTC.

The V and J genes are TRBV27 and TRBJ1-5; 8 bases are shared with TRBD1. Germline V gene lookup returns CDR1 MNHEY and CDR2 SMNVEV (reference sequence). This CDR3 is 16 amino acids long. Trimming removed 5 bases from V and 6 bases from J; junction bases left unmatched: 12. CDR3 residues: CASSPGRGLEGQPQHF. The CDR3 DNA reads TGTGCCAGCAGTCCGGGCAGGGGGCTAGAGGGTCAGCCCCAGCATTTT.

The rearrangement joins TRBV7-9 to TRBJ2-1, with D perhaps TRBD1 (6 bases). The V end lost 5 bases, the J end lost 7 bases, and 12 bases lay between the germline ends. CDR3 length equals 13 residues. Per the germline V gene, CDR1 is SEHNR and CDR2 is FQNEAQ (reference sequence). The CDR3 DNA is TGTGCCAGCAGCCCCCAGGGGTGGAATGAGCAGTTCTTC. The encoded protein is CASSPQGWNEQFF.